This entry is about one TCR beta chain. Its target is not known. This record comes from a study of shared clonotypes between healthy human individuals. Clones were sequenced by immunoSEQ multiplex PCR, and TCRdb holds only the in-frame ones, with some missing. The sample lists fewer than 400,000 clones; around 74% were seen once. General study results and limits: Non-shared clonotypes were found to have lower generation probabilities than the clonotypes that were shared by all four of the sorted-subset donors. Few donors limited the genetic and exposure-history diversity represented.

Trimming pared 7 bases from V and 1 base from J, leaving 8 bases between. The V gene's germline CDR1 is MNHNS and CDR2 SASEGT. This CDR3 region has 12 residues. This TCR was sampled from a man younger than 45 in good health. This chain uses TRBV6-1 with TRBJ2-7; no reliable D call. The sequencing sample was made of memory CD4+ T cells sorted from blood. The subset was: CD45RA-negative fraction. The CDR3 spells CASTPPSYEQYF. CDR3 bases: TGTGCCAGCACGCCCCCATCCTACGAGCAGTACTTC.